This is a list of T cell receptor beta chains from one sample in a study of T and B cells in COVID-19 patients. TCRdb independently ran MiXCR on the multiplex PCR reads; one entry per CDR3 protein. The data contain several thousand distinct CDR3 sequences, approximately 35% of them singletons. Sequenced: blood. The receptors were gathered from a human donor with active COVID-19. CDR3s include the opening cysteine and the closing phenylalanine or tryptophan. A D gene is named only where the DNA matches it firmly. Size tells how often a clone was seen (once, few, many) or the class of an expanded clone, and some rows leave it out.

v_call	clone_size	j_call	d_call	cdr3_length	cdr3_nt	cdr3_aa
TRBV15	few	TRBJ2-5	-	12	TGTGCCACCAGCAGAGGACGGGAGACCCAGTACTTC	CATSRGRETQYF
TRBV11-1	-	TRBJ1-3	-	16	TGTGCCAGCAGCCTAACGGGCAGGGAGACTGGAAACACCATATATTTT	CASSLTGRETGNTIYF
TRBV6-6	large	TRBJ2-7	-	11	TGTGCCAGCAGTACAAATACCGAGCAGTACTTC	CASSTNTEQYF
TRBV5-5	few	TRBJ2-1	TRBD2	15	TGTGCCAGCAGCTTGGACGCGGGAGAGTACAATGAGCAGTTCTTC	CASSLDAGEYNEQFF
TRBV6-5	-	TRBJ1-1	TRBD1	18	TGTGCCAGCAGTTTCCTTACACCGGGACAGGGGGCGGACACTGAAGCTTTCTTT	CASSFLTPGQGADTEAFF
TRBV5-1	-	TRBJ2-2	-	15	TGCGCCAGCAGCTTGAAGGACGCAAACACCGGGGAGCTGTTTTTT	CASSLKDANTGELFF
TRBV5-6	-	TRBJ2-2	-	17	TGTGCCAGCAGCTTGGACGGGTCAGGGGTTTACACCGGGGAGCTGTTTTTT	CASSLDGSGVYTGELFF
TRBV11-2	few	TRBJ2-7	-	14	TGTGCCAGCAGCTTAGAGGTCAGTTCCTACGAGCAGTACTTC	CASSLEVSSYEQYF
TRBV6-6	-	TRBJ1-4	-	15	TGTGCCAGCAGTTACCTGGACTCAACTAATGAAAAACTGTTTTTT	CASSYLDSTNEKLFF
TRBV13	few	TRBJ2-3	TRBD2	19	TGTGCCAGCAGCTTATTAGGGACTAGCGGGGGGGCTGATCCAGATACGCAGTATTTT	CASSLLGTSGGADPDTQYF
TRBV19	-	TRBJ1-2	-	12	TGTGCCAGTACCCGGGACCGCCTTGGCTACACCTTC	CASTRDRLGYTF
TRBV12-3/TRBV12-4	-	TRBJ2-3	-	14	TGTGCCAGCAGTTCCCGGGACGGGACAGATACGCAGTATTTT	CASSSRDGTDTQYF
TRBV11-3	medium-sized	TRBJ2-3	TRBD1	15	TGTGCCAGCAGCTCGGGGACAGGGTTTACAGATACGCAGTATTTT	CASSSGTGFTDTQYF
TRBV19	few	TRBJ1-2	TRBD1	14	TGTGCCAGTAGGGCGGGACAGGGGAACTATGGCTACACCTTC	CASRAGQGNYGYTF
TRBV24-1	-	TRBJ2-3	-	15	TGTGCCAGCAGTCTGAGACAGTGGGCCCCAGATACGCAGTATTTT	CASSLRQWAPDTQYF
TRBV11-3	-	TRBJ2-3	TRBD2	18	TGTGCCAGCAGTACGGGAGCGGGAAGGATCCTAAATACAGATACGCAGTATTTT	CASSTGAGRILNTDTQYF
TRBV18	-	TRBJ1-2	-	15	TGTGCCAGCTCACCTATGGACAGCCCTAACTATGGCTACACCTTC	CASSPMDSPNYGYTF
TRBV27	few	TRBJ2-1	TRBD2	15	TGTGCCAGCAGACCCCCAGGTCTAGCGGGGGCCCAGCAGTTCTTC	CASRPPGLAGAQQFF
TRBV6-5	few	TRBJ2-7	-	11	TGTGCCAGCAGTTTAAACTACGAGCAGTACTTC	CASSLNYEQYF
TRBV7-4	-	TRBJ2-5	-	12	TGTGCCAGCAGCTTTAAACGAGAGACCCAGTACTTC	CASSFKRETQYF